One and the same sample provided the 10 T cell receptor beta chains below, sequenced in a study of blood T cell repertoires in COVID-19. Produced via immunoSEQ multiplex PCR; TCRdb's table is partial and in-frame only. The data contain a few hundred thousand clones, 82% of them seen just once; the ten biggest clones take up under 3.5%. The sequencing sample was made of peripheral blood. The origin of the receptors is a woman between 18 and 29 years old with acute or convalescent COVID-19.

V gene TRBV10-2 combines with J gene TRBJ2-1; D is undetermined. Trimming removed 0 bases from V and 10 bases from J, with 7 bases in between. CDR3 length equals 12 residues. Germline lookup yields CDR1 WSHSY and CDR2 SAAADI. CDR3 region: CASSESVGEQFF. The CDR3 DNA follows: TGCGCCAGCAGTGAGTCGGTCGGGGAGCAGTTCTTC.

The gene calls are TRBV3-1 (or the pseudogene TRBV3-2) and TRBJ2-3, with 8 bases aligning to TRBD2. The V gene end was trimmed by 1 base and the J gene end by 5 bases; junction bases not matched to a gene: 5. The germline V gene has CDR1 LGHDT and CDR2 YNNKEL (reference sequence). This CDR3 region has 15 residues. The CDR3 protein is CASSQASREVDTQYF. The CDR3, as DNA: TGTGCCAGCAGCCAAGCCTCGCGGGAGGTAGATACGCAGTATTTT.

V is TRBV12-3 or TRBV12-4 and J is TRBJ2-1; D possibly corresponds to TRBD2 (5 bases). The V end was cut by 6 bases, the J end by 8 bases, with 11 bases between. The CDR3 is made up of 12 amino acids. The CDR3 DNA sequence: TGTGCCAGCAGACCTAGCTCGGATGAGCAGTTCTTC. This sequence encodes CASRPSSDEQFF.

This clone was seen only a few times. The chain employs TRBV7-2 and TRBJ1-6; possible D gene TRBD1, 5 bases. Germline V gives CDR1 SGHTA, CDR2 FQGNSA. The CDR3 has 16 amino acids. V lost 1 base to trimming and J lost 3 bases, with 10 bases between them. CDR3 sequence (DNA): TGTGCCAGCAGCTTAGGTGGGGCTCTCTATAATTCACCCCTCCACTTT. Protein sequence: CASSLGGALYNSPLHF.

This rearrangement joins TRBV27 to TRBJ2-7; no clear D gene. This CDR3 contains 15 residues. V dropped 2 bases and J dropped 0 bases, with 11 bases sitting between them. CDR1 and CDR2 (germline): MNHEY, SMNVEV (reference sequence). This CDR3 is CASSLMGASSYEQYF. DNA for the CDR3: TGTGCCAGCAGTTTAATGGGCGCAAGCTCCTACGAGCAGTACTTC.

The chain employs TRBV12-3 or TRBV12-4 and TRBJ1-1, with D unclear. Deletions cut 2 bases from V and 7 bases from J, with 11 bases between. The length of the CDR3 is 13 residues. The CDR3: CASSLTARHEAFF. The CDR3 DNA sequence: TGTGCCAGCAGTTTAACGGCGCGACATGAAGCTTTCTTT.

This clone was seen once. The CDR3 protein is CASSEVGQGIQETQYF. CDR3 sequence (DNA): TGTGCCAGCAGCGAGGTGGGACAGGGTATCCAAGAGACCCAGTACTTC. V and J are TRBV5-6 and TRBJ2-5, with 9 bases fitting TRBD1. CDR1 and CDR2 from the germline V gene are SGHDT and YYEEEE. Germline trimming cut 4 bases from V and 1 base from J; bases unmatched to any gene: 8. The CDR3 runs to 16 residues.

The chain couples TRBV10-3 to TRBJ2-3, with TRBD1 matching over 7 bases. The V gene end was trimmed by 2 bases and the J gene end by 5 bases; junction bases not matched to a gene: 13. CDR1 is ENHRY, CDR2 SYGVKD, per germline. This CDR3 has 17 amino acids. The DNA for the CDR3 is TGTGCCATCAGTGAGAGAGACAGGGACATTTCTTTAGATACGCAGTATTTT. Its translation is CAISERDRDISLDTQYF.

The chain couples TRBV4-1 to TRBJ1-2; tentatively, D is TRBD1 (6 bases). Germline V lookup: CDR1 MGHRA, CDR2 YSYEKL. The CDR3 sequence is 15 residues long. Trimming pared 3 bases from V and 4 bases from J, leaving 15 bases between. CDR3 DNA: TGCGCCAGCAGCCATGATACAGGGCTCGGCTATGGCTACACCTTC. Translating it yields CASSHDTGLGYGYTF.

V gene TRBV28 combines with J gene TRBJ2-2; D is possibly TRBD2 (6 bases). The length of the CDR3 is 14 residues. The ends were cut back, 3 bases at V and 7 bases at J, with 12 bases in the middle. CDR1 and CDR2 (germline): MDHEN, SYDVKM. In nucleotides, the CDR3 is TGTGCCAGCAGTTTTGGGGGGACCGGCGGGGAGCTGTTTTTT. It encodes CASSFGGTGGELFF. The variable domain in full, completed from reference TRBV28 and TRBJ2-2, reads DVKVTQSSRYLVKRTGEKVFLECVQDMDHENMFWYRQDPGLGLRLIYFSYDVKMKEKGDIPEGYSVSREKKERFSLILESASTNQTSMYLCASSFGGTGGELFFGEGSRLTVL.